The clone carrying this TCR beta chain has just one count. How the authors handled the data: Estimation of nucleated cell counts was performed using reference gene primer amplification. Using immunoSEQ multiplex PCR, the repertoire was profiled, and TCRdb retains in-frame clones only, with some absent. The V and J calls and the clone size are those of that table, but D and trimming were determined from the DNA. The data contain 95,000 to 150,000 clones, around 82% of them singletons. This entry comes from a study of blood T cell repertoires in COVID-19. Turning to the study itself: The United States, Italy and Spain supplied acute and convalescent COVID-19 samples.

J was trimmed by 2 bases and V by 0 bases; bases with no gene match: 4. This CDR3 has 15 amino acids. Germline lookup yields CDR1 LNHNV and CDR2 YYDKDF (reference sequence). The sequenced sample was peripheral blood. This receptor was obtained from a human donor in a cohort sampled during active COVID-19. The rearrangement links TRBV15 to TRBJ2-7; 7 bases line up with TRBD1. The CDR3 spells CATSRDKGAPYEQYF. The CDR3, as DNA: TGTGCCACCAGCAGAGATAAGGGGGCCCCCTACGAGCAGTACTTC.